The present T cell receptor (beta chain) was sequenced within a study of blood T cell repertoires in COVID-19. TCRdb's table, derived via immunoSEQ multiplex PCR, lists solely in-frame clones and lacks some. In the table there are approximately 160,000 clones, around 80% of which are singletons. The CDR3 spans 16 residues. In germline, CDR1 is LGHDT, CDR2 YNNKEL (reference sequence). The V gene end was trimmed by 1 base and the J gene end by 0 bases; junction bases not matched to a gene: 5. The V and J genes are TRBV3-1 (or the pseudogene TRBV3-2) and TRBJ1-2; 7 bases are shared with TRBD1. The sample comprised PBMCs or T cells enriched from blood (not recorded which). This receptor was identified in a man aged 40-49 years who had recovered from COVID-19. CDR3 in DNA: TGTGCCAGCAGCCAAGTGGGACAGACTCCTAACTATGGCTACACCTTC. This gives the protein CASSQVGQTPNYGYTF.